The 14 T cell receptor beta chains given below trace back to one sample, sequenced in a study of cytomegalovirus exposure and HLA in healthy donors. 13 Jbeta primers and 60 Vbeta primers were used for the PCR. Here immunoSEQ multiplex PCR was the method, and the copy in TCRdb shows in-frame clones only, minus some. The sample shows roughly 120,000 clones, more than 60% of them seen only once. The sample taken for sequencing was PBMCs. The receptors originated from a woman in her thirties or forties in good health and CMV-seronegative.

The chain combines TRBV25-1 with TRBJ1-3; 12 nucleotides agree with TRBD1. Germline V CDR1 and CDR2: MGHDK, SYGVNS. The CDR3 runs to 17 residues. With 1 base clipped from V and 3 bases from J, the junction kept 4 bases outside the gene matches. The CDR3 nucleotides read TGTGCCAGCAGTGAATCGGGACAGGGGGCACATGGAAACACCATATATTTT. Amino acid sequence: CASSESGQGAHGNTIYF.

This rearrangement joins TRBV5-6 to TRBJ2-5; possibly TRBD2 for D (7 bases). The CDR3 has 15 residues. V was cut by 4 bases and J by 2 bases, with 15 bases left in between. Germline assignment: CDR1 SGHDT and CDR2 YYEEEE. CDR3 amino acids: CASSPGGRGQETQYF. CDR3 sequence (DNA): TGTGCCAGCAGCCCGGGGGGCAGGGGACAAGAGACCCAGTACTTC.

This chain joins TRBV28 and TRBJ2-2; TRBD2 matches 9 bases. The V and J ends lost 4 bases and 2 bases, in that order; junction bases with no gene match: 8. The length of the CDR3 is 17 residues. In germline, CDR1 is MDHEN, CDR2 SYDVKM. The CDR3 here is CASSWRGSGSNTGELFF. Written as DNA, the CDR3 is TGTGCCAGCAGTTGGAGGGGTAGCGGGAGTAACACCGGGGAGCTGTTTTTT.

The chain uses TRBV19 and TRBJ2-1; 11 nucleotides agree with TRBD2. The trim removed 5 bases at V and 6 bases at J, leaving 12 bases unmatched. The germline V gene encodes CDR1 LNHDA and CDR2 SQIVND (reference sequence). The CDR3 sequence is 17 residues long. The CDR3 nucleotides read TGTGCCAGTAGTGGACAAGACGGACTAGCGGGCGGCAATGAGCAGTTCTTC. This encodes CASSGQDGLAGGNEQFF.

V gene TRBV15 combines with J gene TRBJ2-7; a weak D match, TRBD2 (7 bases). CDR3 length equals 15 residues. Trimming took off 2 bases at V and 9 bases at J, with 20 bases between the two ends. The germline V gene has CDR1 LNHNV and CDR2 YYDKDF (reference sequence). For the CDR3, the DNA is TGTGCCACCAGCAGACCATCCGAGGGGGGGATGGTGCAGTACTTC. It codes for CATSRPSEGGMVQYF.

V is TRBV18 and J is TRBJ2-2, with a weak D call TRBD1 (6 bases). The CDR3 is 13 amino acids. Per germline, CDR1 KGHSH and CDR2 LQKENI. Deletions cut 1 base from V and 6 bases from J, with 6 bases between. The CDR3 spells CASSPRQAGELFF. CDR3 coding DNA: TGTGCCAGCTCACCACGACAGGCCGGGGAGCTGTTTTTT.

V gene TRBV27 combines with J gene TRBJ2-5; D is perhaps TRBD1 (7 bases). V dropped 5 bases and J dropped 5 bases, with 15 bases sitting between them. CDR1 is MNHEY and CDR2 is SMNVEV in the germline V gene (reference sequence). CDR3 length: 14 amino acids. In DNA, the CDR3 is TGTGCCAGCAGTAGCCCAGGGGGGTTGGAGACCCAGTACTTC. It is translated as CASSSPGGLETQYF.

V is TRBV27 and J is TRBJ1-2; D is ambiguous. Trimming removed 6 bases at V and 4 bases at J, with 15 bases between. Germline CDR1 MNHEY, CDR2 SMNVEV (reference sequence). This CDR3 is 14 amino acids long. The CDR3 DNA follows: TGTGCCAGCAGCTCACTCACTTCGGGCTATGGCTACACCTTC. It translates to CASSSLTSGYGYTF.

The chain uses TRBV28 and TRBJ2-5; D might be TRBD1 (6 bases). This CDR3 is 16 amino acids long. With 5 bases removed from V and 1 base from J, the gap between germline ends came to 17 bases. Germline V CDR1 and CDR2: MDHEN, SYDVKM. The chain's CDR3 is CASSISTGMGQETQYF. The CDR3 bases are TGTGCCAGCAGTATCTCGACAGGAATGGGCCAAGAGACCCAGTACTTC.

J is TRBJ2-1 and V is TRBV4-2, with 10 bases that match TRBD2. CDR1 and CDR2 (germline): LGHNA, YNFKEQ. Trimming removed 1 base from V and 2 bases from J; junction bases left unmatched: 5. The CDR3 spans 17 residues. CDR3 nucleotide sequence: TGTGCCAGCAGCCAAGTCGTAGCGGGGGGCACCTACAATGAGCAGTTCTTC. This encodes CASSQVVAGGTYNEQFF.

DNA of the CDR3: TGTGCCAGCAGCTTAGACTGTTTCGGGGGGGAGTTAACAGATACGCAGTATTTT. Translated: CASSLDCFGGELTDTQYF. The J gene is TRBJ2-3, the V gene TRBV11-2, with TRBD2 matching 8 bases. Germline trimming cut 0 bases from V and 3 bases from J; bases unmatched to any gene: 11. Germline CDR1 SGHAT, CDR2 FQNNGV. The CDR3 is 18 residues long.

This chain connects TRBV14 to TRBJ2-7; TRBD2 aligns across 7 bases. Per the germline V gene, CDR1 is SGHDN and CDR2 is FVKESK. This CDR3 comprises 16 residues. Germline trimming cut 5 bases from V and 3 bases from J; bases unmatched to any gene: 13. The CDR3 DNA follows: TGTGCCAGCAGCTCCGGGGGGACCCAGCCCCTCTACGAGCAGTACTTC. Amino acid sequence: CASSSGGTQPLYEQYF. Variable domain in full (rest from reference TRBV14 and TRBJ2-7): EAGVTQFPSHSVIEKGQTVTLRCDPISGHDNLYWYRRVMGKEIKFLLHFVKESKQDESGMPNNRFLAERTGGTYSTLKVQPAELEDSGVYFCASSSGGTQPLYEQYFGPGTRLTVT.

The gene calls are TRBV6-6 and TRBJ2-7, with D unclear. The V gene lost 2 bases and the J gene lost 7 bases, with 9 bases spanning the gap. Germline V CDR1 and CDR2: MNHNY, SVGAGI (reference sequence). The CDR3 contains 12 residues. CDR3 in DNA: TGTGCCAGCAGTTACGGGCCTACGGAGCAGTACTTC. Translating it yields CASSYGPTEQYF.

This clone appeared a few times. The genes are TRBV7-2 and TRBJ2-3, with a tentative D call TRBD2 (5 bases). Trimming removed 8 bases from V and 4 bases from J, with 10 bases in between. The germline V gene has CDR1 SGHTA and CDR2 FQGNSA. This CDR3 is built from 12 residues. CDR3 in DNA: TGTGCCAGCGCTCCCGGGGCAGATACGCAGTATTTT. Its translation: CASAPGADTQYF.